This TCR beta chain was identified during a study of blood T cell repertoires in COVID-19 (dated by TCRdb to about 2020). With respect to the entire study: Samples from collaborators originated in the United States, Italy and Spain and spanned both the acute and convalescent phases of COVID-19. The material from the prospective study consisted of cDNA or gDNA derived from T cells, B-cell-depleted T cells, or PBMCs. Deeply sampled blood TCRbeta repertoires from subjects exposed to, actively infected with, or recovered from COVID-19 were included in the dataset. The repertoires were made available in a free public database intended to serve as a resource for research on the immune response to SARS-CoV-2. Samples were obtained from the ongoing ImmuneRACE study (first 160 participants) and from over 1,000 subjects provided by 6 global collaborators. Nearly every sample came with metadata listing a de-identified subject ID, COVID-19 status, age in years and sex. Where HLA class I and class II types were available, the types were taken from metadata supplied by the sample provider, not from assay-based typing.

Regarding this clone: The specificity of this receptor is unknown. No base-level quality is on record; no much larger clone is a single base apart.

TCRbeta CDR3 regions were amplified from genomic DNA by means of the immunoSEQ Assay, a bias-controlled multiplex PCR. Regarding the original processing steps: The number of nucleated cells in each sample was estimated by amplification of reference gene primers within the assay. Sequence reads were collapsed and filtered to measure the absolute abundance of every unique TCRbeta CDR3 rearrangement. For each sample, productive Simpson clonality was calculated by taking the square root of Simpson's diversity index across productive rearrangements. The clones in this table, taken by TCRdb from immuneACCESS, are in-frame only. Not every clone is retained; where verified, under half of the shortfall comes from an unresolved V gene, and the cause of the rest is unknown. That table supplies the V and J calls and clone size; D and trimming were determined from the DNA. The sample table lists about 190,000 clones, about nine tenths of them with a count of one. The top ten hold about 7% of the sample.

Overall study outcomes, separate from this receptor: The amount of clinical and demographic metadata varied by source and participant and was provided uncurated.

Including the terminal cysteine and phenylalanine, the CDR3 comprises 15 residues. Only the CDR3 region is kept as DNA, spanning 45 bases read in frame from base 1. Via the germline V gene, CDR1 is MNHNS and CDR2 SASEGT. V is pared back by 3 bases and J by 2 bases, with 14 bases lying between the germline termini. The collaborating institutions used their own protocols to collect whole blood in K2EDTA tubes. Collaborator samples were shipped for TCRbeta analysis as frozen whole blood, isolated PBMCs, or DNA extracted from either sample type. The clonotype comes from a man in his forties or fifties with acute or convalescent COVID-19. The rearrangement joined TRBV6-1 to TRBJ2-7; 5 matching bases give a weak D call of TRBD1. Sequencing was performed on peripheral blood. The nucleotide sequence reads as follows: TGTGCCAGCAGTGATCAGGGTAGGGGCACCTACGAGCAGTACTTC. This translates into CASSDQGRGTYEQYF.